Below are 24 T cell receptor beta chains sequenced from a single sample in a study of shared clonotypes between healthy human individuals. Only in-frame clones appear in the TCRdb table, and some are missing; sequencing was by immunoSEQ multiplex PCR. The sample lists roughly 450,000 clones, 75% to 85% occurring once. Material: PBMCs. Receptors were obtained from a woman aged 40 to 49 in good health. Some clones in this sample may be carry-over from other donors' samples.

The chain links TRBV7-6 to TRBJ2-7; D not resolved. The V gene lost 2 bases and the J gene lost 0 bases, with 8 bases spanning the gap. This CDR3 spans 14 amino acids. CDR1 and CDR2 from the germline V gene are SGHVS and FNYEAQ. CDR3 region: CASSLSPDSYEQYF. The CDR3 bases are TGTGCCAGCAGCTTAAGCCCCGACTCCTACGAGCAGTACTTC.

The rearrangement links TRBV18 to TRBJ2-7; 8 bases align to TRBD1. The junction had 8 bases not matched to a gene; V was cut back by 1 base and J by 3 bases. CDR1 is KGHSH and CDR2 is LQKENI in the germline V gene. This CDR3 has 16 residues. CDR3 amino acids: CASSPREAGGIYEQYF. The CDR3 DNA follows: TGTGCCAGCTCACCACGAGAGGCAGGGGGCATCTACGAGCAGTACTTC.

The V and J genes are TRBV29-1 and TRBJ1-5, with 8 bases identical to TRBD1. Germline CDR1 reads SQVTM; CDR2 reads ANQGSEA. The trim removed 6 bases at V and 5 bases at J, leaving 6 bases unmatched. The CDR3 loop spans 13 amino acids. The CDR3 region is CSVRTGSDQPQHF. The CDR3 DNA follows: TGCAGCGTGAGGACAGGGTCCGATCAGCCCCAGCATTTT.

The chain has TRBV5-1 and TRBJ2-5; D not certain. CDR3 length: 14 residues. The V and J ends lost 4 bases and 3 bases respectively, with 13 bases between them. Germline assignment: CDR1 SGHRS and CDR2 YFSETQ. CDR3 nucleotides: TGCGCCAGCAGCCCCCTTTCTCAGGAAGAGACCCAGTACTTC. It encodes CASSPLSQEETQYF.

The chain carries TRBV6-6 and TRBJ2-7, with D perhaps TRBD1 or TRBD2 (5 bases each). This CDR3 has 12 residues. Per the germline V gene, CDR1 is MNHNY and CDR2 is SVGAGI (reference sequence). V lost 0 bases and J lost 12, with 12 bases in between. CDR3 DNA: TGTGCCAGCAGTTACTCGAGAGGGGCCTGGTACTTC. Protein sequence: CASSYSRGAWYF.

The rearrangement links TRBV5-1 to TRBJ2-7, with TRBD1 as a possible D gene (6 bases). From germline, CDR1 is SGHRS and CDR2 YFSETQ. This CDR3 has 14 amino acids. The germline V and J ends were trimmed by 6 bases and 2 bases, with 15 bases remaining between them. This CDR3 reads CASTTGFSPYEQYF. The DNA of the CDR3 is TGCGCCAGCACTACAGGGTTTTCCCCCTACGAGCAGTACTTC.

Here the CDR3 DNA reads TGCGCCAGCAGCCTCGGACTAGCGGGAGTTTCGTACGAGCAGTACTTC. This encodes CASSLGLAGVSYEQYF. This chain joins TRBV5-1 and TRBJ2-7; TRBD2 aligns across 13 bases. The junction had 8 bases not matched to a gene; V was cut back by 4 bases and J by 4 bases. The CDR3 is made up of 16 amino acids. Germline V gene lookup returns CDR1 SGHRS and CDR2 YFSETQ.

The chain links TRBV19 to TRBJ2-3; D uncertain. The CDR3 contains 15 residues. The V gene's germline CDR1 is LNHDA and CDR2 SQIVND (reference sequence). V lost 5 bases and J 6 bases, leaving 18 bases between the germline ends. CDR3 coding DNA: TGTGCCAGTAGTGTAGGTCGGCTGCATGATGATACGCAGTATTTT. Translation: CASSVGRLHDDTQYF.

This clone was found once. The chain joins TRBV2 to TRBJ2-1; D might be TRBD1 or TRBD2, each matching 5 bases. Germline V lookup: CDR1 SNHLY, CDR2 FYNNEI. This CDR3 has 15 residues. Trimming removed 3 bases from V and 0 bases from J, with 9 bases in between. The CDR3 coding sequence is TGTGCCAGCAGTGACGGGGCTAGCTCCTACAATGAGCAGTTCTTC. Translated: CASSDGASSYNEQFF.

The chain recombines TRBV5-1 with TRBJ1-2, with TRBD1 matching 8 bases. The CDR3 covers 14 residues. Germline V gene sequence: CDR1 SGHRS, CDR2 YFSETQ. The V gene end was trimmed by 4 bases and the J gene end by 3 bases; junction bases not matched to a gene: 5. The CDR3 here is CASSRATGDYGYTF. The CDR3 DNA reads as TGCGCCAGCAGCCGGGCGACAGGGGACTATGGCTACACCTTC.

The J gene is TRBJ2-7, the V gene TRBV6-1; TRBD2 aligns across 11 bases. This CDR3 has 14 amino acids. Germline CDR1 and CDR2: MNHNS and SASEGT. With V trimmed by 2 bases and J by 9 bases, 6 bases remained unmatched. The CDR3 is CASSEIRTSGRQYF. CDR3 in DNA: TGTGCCAGCAGTGAAATTAGAACTAGCGGGAGGCAGTACTTC.

The V and J genes are TRBV6-5 and TRBJ2-1; perhaps TRBD2 as D (6 bases). This CDR3 comprises 14 residues. V lost 1 base, J lost 4 bases, and 8 bases lay in between. In germline, CDR1 is MNHEY, CDR2 SVGAGI. In DNA form, the CDR3 reads TGTGCCAGCAGTTACTGGCGGGGATACAATGAGCAGTTCTTC. As protein: CASSYWRGYNEQFF.

A word on this clone: Other nucleotide sequences from this sample produce the same CDR3. This rearrangement joins TRBV9 to TRBJ2-1, with TRBD2 identical over 14 bases. The CDR3 runs to 17 residues. Germline-derived CDR1 and CDR2 are SGDLS and YYNGEE. Trimming removed 0 bases from V and 2 bases from J; junction bases left unmatched: 1. The CDR3: CASSVGTSGRPYNEQFF. DNA of the CDR3: TGTGCCAGCAGCGTAGGGACTAGCGGGAGGCCCTACAATGAGCAGTTCTTC. Supplemented by reference TRBV9 and TRBJ2-1, the full variable domain reads DSGVTQTPKHLITATGQRVTLRCSPRSGDLSVYWYQQSLDQGLQFLIQYYNGEERAKGNILERFSAQQFPDLHSELNLSSLELGDSALYFCASSVGTSGRPYNEQFFGPGTRLTVL.

The J gene is TRBJ1-2, the V gene TRBV28; D is ambiguous. Germline assignment: CDR1 MDHEN and CDR2 SYDVKM. The CDR3 loop spans 11 amino acids. Between the trimmed V and J ends, which lost 6 bases and 5 bases, there was a span of 7 bases. The CDR3 nucleotides are TGTGCCAGCAGGTGGGATTATGGCTACACCTTC. Translated: CASRWDYGYTF.

The gene calls are TRBV6-4 and TRBJ1-1; weak D call: TRBD1 (6 bases). V lost 6 bases and J lost 5, with 13 bases in between. CDR3 size: 13 residues. Looked up from germline, CDR1 is MRHNA and CDR2 is SNTAGT. The CDR3 nucleotides read TGTGCCAGCAGGACAGAAGGGGGGACTGAAGCTTTCTTT. It is translated as CASRTEGGTEAFF.

Points on this clone: This could be a read error, since a much larger clone is one nucleotide away. The chain couples TRBV6-1 to TRBJ1-1, with unresolved D. In germline, CDR1 is MNHNS, CDR2 SASEGT. There are 12 residues in the CDR3. The V end lost 5 bases, the J end lost 1 base, and 5 bases lay between the germline ends. CDR3 nucleotides: TGTGCCAGCAGTACGGCGAACACTGAAGCTTTCTTT. Amino acid sequence: CASSTANTEAFF.

This rearrangement joins TRBV2 to TRBJ1-5; 7 nucleotides match TRBD1. Looked up from germline, CDR1 is SNHLY and CDR2 is FYNNEI. CDR3 length: 14 residues. Unmatched junction bases numbered 7, after V lost 8 bases and J lost 3 bases. CDR3: CASVRQGDNQPQHF. In DNA form, the CDR3 reads TGTGCCAGCGTGCGACAGGGCGACAATCAGCCCCAGCATTTT. Combining the CDR3 with reference TRBV2 and TRBJ1-5 gives the whole variable domain EPEVTQTPSHQVTQMGQEVILRCVPISNHLYFYWYRQILGQKVEFLVSFYNNEISEKSEIFDDQFSVERPDGSNFTLKIRSTKLEDSAMYFCASVRQGDNQPQHFGDGTRLSIL.

This sequence joins TRBV23-1 and TRBJ2-3, with D maybe TRBD1 (7 bases). TRBV23-1 is known as an ORF, though its function is uncertain. The CDR3 covers 17 residues. Trimming removed 0 bases from V and 0 bases from J, with 13 bases in between. The CDR3 spells CASSQSGQGGSTDTQYF. The CDR3 DNA reads TGCGCCAGCAGTCAATCCGGGCAGGGGGGTAGCACAGATACGCAGTATTTT.

This clone came up a few times. This chain connects TRBV7-9 to TRBJ2-5, with D possibly called TRBD1 or TRBD2 (5 bases each). The length of the CDR3 is 14 residues. Germline CDR1 is SEHNR and CDR2 is FQNEAQ (reference sequence). The V end was cut by 2 bases, the J end by 7 bases, with 14 bases between. CDR3 in DNA: TGTGCCAGCAGCTTATCCTTGGGACCCCGGACCCAGTACTTC. This encodes CASSLSLGPRTQYF.

The rearrangement joins TRBV7-9 to TRBJ2-7, with no clear D. In germline, CDR1 is SEHNR, CDR2 FQNEAQ (reference sequence). CDR3 length: 9 amino acids. V dropped 4 bases and J dropped 7 bases, with 2 bases sitting between them. CDR3 nucleotides: TGTGCCAGCAGCTCAGAGCAGTACTTC. It is translated as CASSSEQYF.

The chain recombines TRBV27 with TRBJ2-1, with TRBD1 matching 9 bases. V gave up 5 bases and J gave up 6 bases; unmatched junction bases: 8. This CDR3 has 15 amino acids. Germline V lookup: CDR1 MNHEY, CDR2 SMNVEV (reference sequence). As DNA, the CDR3 is TGTGCCAGCAGTCTGGGACAGGGTTTCGCCAATGAGCAGTTCTTC. Amino acid sequence: CASSLGQGFANEQFF.

To note about this clone: A read error is the likely source, as a far larger clone sits one nucleotide away. Distinct nucleotide sequences in the sample also encode this CDR3. The rearrangement joins TRBV7-9 to TRBJ2-4, with D hard to call. Germline loops: CDR1 SEHNR, CDR2 FQNEAQ (reference sequence). The CDR3 is 14 residues long. CDR3 nucleotide sequence: TGTGCCAGCAGCTTAACGGCGGCCAAAAATATTCAGTACTTC. It yields the protein CASSLTAAKNIQYF.

This clone was counted at least ten times. The rearrangement joins TRBV27 to TRBJ2-5; the match to TRBD1 covers 7 bases. This CDR3 spans 13 amino acids. Germline V gene lookup returns CDR1 MNHEY and CDR2 SMNVEV (reference sequence). The V segment lost 5 bases and the J segment 5 bases; nucleotides outside the gene matches: 5. The chain's CDR3 is CASSRQGSETQYF. For the CDR3, the DNA is TGTGCCAGCAGTCGACAGGGTAGTGAGACCCAGTACTTC.

Comments on this clone: One end of the junction fails to match germline, which may point to a read error. The chain combines TRBV29-1 with TRBJ1-2; 9 positions match TRBD1. Germline V gives CDR1 SQVTM, CDR2 ANQGSEA. This CDR3 spans 13 amino acids. The CDR3 region has the DNA TGCGGCGTGGGGGACAGGGATAGCTATGGCTACACCTTC. The encoded protein is CGVGDRDSYGYTF. Full variable domain (rest looked up from reference TRBV29-1 and TRBJ1-2): SAVISQKPSRDICQRGTSLTIQCQVDSQVTMMFWYRQQPGQSLTLIATANQGSEATYESGFVIDKFPISRPNLTFSTLTVSNMSPEDSSIYLCGVGDRDSYGYTFGSGTRLTVV.